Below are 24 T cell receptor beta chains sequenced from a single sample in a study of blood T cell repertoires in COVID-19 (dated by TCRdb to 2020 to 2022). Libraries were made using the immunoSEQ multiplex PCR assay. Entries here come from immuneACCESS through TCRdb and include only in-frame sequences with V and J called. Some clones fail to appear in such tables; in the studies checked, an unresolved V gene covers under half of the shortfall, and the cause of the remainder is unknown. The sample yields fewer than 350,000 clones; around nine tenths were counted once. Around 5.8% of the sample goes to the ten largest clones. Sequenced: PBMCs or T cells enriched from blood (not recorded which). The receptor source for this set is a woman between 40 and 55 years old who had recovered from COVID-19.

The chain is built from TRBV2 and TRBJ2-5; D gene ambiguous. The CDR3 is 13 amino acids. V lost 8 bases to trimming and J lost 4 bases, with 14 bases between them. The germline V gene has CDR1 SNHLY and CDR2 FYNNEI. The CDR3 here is CASGKNSRETQYF. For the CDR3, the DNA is TGTGCCAGCGGAAAAAACAGTAGAGAGACCCAGTACTTC.

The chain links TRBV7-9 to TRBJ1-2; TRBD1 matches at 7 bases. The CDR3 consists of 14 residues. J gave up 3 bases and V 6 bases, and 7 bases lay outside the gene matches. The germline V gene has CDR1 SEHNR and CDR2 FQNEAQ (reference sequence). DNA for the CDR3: TGTGCCAGCAGTATCTCGGGACAGTACTATGGCTACACCTTC. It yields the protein CASSISGQYYGYTF. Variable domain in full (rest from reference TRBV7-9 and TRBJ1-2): DTGVSQNPRHKITKRGQNVTFRCDPISEHNRLYWYRQTLGQGPEFLTYFQNEAQLEKSRLLSDRFSAERPKGSFSTLEIQRTEQGDSAMYLCASSISGQYYGYTFGSGTRLTVV.

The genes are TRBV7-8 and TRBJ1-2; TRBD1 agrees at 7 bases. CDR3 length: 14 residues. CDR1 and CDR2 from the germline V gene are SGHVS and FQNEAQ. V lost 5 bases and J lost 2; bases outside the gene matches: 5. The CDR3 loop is CASSRGQANYGYTF. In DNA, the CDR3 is TGTGCCAGCAGCCGCGGACAGGCAAACTATGGCTACACCTTC.

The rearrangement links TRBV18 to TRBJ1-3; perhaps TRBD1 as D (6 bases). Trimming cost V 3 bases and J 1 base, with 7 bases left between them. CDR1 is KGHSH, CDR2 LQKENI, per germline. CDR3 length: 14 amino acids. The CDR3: CASSPQGSGNTIYF. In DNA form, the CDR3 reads TGTGCCAGCTCACCGCAGGGGTCTGGAAACACCATATATTTT.

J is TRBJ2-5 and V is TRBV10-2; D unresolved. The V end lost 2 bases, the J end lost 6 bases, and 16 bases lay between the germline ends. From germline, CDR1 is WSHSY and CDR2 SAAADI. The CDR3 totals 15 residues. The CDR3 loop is CASSEQPRRQKTQYF. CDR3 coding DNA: TGCGCCAGCAGTGAGCAACCCCGCAGGCAGAAGACCCAGTACTTC.

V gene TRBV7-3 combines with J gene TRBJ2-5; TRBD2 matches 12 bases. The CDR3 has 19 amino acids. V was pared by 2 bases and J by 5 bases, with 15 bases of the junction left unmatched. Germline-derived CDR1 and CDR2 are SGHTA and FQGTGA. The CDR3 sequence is CASSLGPISTSGSRETQYF. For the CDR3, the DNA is TGTGCCAGCAGCTTAGGACCGATTTCGACTAGCGGGAGTAGGGAGACCCAGTACTTC.

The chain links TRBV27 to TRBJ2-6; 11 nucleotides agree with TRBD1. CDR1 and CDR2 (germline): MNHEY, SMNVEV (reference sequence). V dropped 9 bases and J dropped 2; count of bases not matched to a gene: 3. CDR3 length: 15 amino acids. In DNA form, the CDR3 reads TGTGCCAGTCTGGGACAGGGGGCTGGGGCCAACGTCCTGACTTTC. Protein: CASLGQGAGANVLTF.

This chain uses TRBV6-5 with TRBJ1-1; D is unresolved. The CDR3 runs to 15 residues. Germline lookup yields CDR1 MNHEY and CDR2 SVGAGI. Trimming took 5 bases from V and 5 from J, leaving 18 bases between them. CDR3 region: CASSLHLMGRTEAFF. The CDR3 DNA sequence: TGTGCCAGCAGTCTACACCTGATGGGCCGAACTGAAGCTTTCTTT.

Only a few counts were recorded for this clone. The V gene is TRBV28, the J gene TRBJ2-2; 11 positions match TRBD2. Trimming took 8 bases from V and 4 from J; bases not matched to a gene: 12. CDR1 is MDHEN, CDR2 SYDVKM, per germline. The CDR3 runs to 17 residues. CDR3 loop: CASLPWPGLAVTGELFF. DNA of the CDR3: TGTGCCAGCCTCCCGTGGCCGGGACTAGCGGTCACCGGGGAGCTGTTTTTT.

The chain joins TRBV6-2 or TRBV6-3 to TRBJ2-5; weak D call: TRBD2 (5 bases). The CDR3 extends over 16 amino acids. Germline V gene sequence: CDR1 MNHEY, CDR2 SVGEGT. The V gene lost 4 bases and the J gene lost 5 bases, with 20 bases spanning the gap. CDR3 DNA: TGTGCCAGCAGTTGGGGTCTGCTCGCGGCGGGCGAGACCCAGTACTTC. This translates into CASSWGLLAAGETQYF.

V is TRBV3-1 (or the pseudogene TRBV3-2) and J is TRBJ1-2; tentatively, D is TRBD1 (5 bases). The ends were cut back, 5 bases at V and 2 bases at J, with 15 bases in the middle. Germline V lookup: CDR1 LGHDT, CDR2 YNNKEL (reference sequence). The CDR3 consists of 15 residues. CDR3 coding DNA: TGTGCCAGCAGCTCCCAGGGTGTTTTGAACTATGGCTACACCTTC. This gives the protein CASSSQGVLNYGYTF.

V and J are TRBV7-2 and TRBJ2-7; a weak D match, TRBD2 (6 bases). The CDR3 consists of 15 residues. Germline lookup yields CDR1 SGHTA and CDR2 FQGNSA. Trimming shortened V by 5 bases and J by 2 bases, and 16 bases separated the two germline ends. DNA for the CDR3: TGTGCCAGCAGCGACCAACTTAGCGGAGCCTACGAGCAGTACTTC. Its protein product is CASSDQLSGAYEQYF.

This CDR3 reads CASSLYPPDRQYNTEAFF. Here the CDR3 DNA reads TGTGCCAGCAGTTTATATCCCCCTGACAGACAGTATAACACTGAAGCTTTCTTT. The chain recombines TRBV27 with TRBJ1-1, with TRBD1 as a possible D gene (5 bases). Per the germline V gene, CDR1 is MNHEY and CDR2 is SMNVEV (reference sequence). Deletions cut 1 base from V and 2 bases from J, with 20 bases between. This CDR3 contains 18 residues.

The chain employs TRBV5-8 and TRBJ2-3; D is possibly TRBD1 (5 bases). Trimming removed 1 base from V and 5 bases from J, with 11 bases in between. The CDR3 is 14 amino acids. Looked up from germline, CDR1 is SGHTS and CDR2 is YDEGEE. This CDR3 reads CASSLQGSEDTQYF. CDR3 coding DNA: TGTGCCAGCAGCTTGCAGGGTTCGGAAGATACGCAGTATTTT.

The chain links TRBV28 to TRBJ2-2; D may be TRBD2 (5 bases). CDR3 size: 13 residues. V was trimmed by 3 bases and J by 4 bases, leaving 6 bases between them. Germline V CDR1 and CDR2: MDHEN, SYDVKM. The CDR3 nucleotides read TGTGCCAGCAGTTTGGACTCCACCGGGGAGCTGTTTTTT. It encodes CASSLDSTGELFF.

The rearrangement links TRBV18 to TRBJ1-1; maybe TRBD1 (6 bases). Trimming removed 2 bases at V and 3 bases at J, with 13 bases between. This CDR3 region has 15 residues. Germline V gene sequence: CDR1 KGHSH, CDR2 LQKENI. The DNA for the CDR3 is TGTGCCAGCTCACCAGATGGACAGACAGACACTGAAGCTTTCTTT. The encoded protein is CASSPDGQTDTEAFF.

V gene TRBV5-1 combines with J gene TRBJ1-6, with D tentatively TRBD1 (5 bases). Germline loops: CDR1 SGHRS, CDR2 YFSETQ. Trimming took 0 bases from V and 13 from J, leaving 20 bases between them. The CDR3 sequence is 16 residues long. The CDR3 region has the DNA TGCGCCAGCAGCTTGGCCGGGGGACGGGCCTCGGATCCCCTCCACTTT. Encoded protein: CASSLAGGRASDPLHF.

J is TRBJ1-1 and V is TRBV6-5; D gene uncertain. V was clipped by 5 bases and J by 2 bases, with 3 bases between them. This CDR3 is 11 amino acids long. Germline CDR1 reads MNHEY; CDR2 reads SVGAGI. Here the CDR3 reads CASSTNTEAFF. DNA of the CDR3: TGTGCCAGCAGTACTAACACTGAAGCTTTCTTT.

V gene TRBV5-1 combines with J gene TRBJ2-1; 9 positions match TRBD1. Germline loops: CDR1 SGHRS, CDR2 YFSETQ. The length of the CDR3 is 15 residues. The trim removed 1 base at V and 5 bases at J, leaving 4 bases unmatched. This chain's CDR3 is CASSLTGTGNNEQFF. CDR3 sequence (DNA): TGCGCCAGCAGCTTGACCGGGACAGGGAACAATGAGCAGTTCTTC. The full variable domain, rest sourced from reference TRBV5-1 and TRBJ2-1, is KAGVTQTPRYLIKTRGQQVTLSCSPISGHRSVSWYQQTPGQGLQFLFEYFSETQRNKGNFPGRFSGRQFSNSRSEMNVSTLELGDSALYLCASSLTGTGNNEQFFGPGTRLTVL.

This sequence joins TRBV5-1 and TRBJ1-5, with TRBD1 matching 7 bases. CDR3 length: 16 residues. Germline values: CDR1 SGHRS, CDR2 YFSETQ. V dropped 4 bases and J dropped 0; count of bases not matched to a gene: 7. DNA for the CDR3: TGCGCCAGCAGCCTCGGGACAGCAGATAGCAATCAGCCCCAGCATTTT. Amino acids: CASSLGTADSNQPQHF.

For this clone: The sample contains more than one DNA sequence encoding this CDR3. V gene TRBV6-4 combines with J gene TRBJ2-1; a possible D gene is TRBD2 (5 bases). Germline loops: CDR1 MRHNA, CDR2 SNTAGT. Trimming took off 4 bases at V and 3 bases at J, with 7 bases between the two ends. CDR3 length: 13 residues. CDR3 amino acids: CASSAGSYNEQFF. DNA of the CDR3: TGTGCCAGCAGTGCTGGGAGCTACAATGAGCAGTTCTTC.

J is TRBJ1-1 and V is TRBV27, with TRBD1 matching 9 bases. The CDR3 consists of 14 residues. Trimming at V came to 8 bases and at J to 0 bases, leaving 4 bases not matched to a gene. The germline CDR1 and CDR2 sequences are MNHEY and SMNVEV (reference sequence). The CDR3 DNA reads TGTGCCAGCTCGGACAGGGGCATGAACACTGAAGCTTTCTTT. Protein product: CASSDRGMNTEAFF.

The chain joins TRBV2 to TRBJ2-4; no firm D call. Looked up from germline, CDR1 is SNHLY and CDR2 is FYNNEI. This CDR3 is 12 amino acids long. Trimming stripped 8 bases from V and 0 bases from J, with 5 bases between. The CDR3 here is CASSLAKNIQYF. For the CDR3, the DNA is TGTGCCAGCTCCTTAGCCAAAAACATTCAGTACTTC.

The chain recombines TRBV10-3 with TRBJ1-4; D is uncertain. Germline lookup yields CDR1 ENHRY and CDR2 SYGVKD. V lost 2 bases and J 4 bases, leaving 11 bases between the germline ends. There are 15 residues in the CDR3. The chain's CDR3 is CAISELGAGNEKLFF. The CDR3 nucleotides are TGTGCCATCAGTGAGCTAGGAGCCGGTAATGAAAAACTGTTTTTT.